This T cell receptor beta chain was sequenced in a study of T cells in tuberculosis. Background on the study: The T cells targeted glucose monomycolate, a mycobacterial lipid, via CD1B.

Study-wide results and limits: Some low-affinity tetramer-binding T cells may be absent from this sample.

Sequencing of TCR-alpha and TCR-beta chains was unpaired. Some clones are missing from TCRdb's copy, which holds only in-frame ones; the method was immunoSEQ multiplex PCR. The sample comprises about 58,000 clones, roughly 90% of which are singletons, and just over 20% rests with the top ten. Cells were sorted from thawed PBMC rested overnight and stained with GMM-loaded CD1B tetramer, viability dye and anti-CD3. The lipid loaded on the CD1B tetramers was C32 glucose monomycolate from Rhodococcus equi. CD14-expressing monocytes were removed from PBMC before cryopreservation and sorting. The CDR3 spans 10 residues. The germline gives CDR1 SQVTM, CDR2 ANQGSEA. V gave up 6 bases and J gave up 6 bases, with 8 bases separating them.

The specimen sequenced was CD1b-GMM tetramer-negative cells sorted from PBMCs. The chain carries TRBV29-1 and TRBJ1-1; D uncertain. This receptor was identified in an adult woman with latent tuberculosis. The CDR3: CSVSGAEAFF. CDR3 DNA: TGCAGCGTCTCCGGAGCTGAAGCTTTCTTT.